The sequence of this T cell receptor (beta chain) was determined in a study of T cell responses to AZD1222 COVID-19 vaccine. From germline, CDR1 is PRHDT and CDR2 FYEKMQ (reference sequence). Trimming pared 5 bases from V and 11 bases from J, leaving 13 bases between. The CDR3 has 12 residues. The method was immunoSEQ multiplex PCR; TCRdb's version includes in-frame clones alone and lacks a portion of them. The sample carries 100,000 or so clones, more than 85% recorded once. This TCR came from an adult in good health. J is TRBJ1-5 and V is TRBV13; maybe TRBD1 (5 bases). Material: peripheral blood, obtained on day 0 of AZD1222 vaccination. DNA of the CDR3: TGTGCCAGCAGCGCAAGCGGGGCAGCCCAGCATTTT. Translated: CASSASGAAQHF. Using reference TRBV13 and TRBJ1-5 for the parts outside the CDR3, the full variable domain is AAGVIQSPRHLIKEKRETATLKCYPIPRHDTVYWYQQGPGQDPQFLISFYEKMQSDKGSIPDRFSAQQFSDYHSELNMSSLELGDSALYFCASSASGAAQHFGDGTRLSIL.